The clone carrying this T cell receptor beta chain is identified as medium-sized from frequency. No antigen is known for it. This sample stems from a study of human CD8 memory T cell subsets. Study observations and caveats: The chains that were sequenced in this study were only T cell receptor beta chains. Stem-like memory and precursor exhausted T cells had similarly high diversity, unlike effector memory cells.

Libraries targeted TCR beta using 5' RACE with UMIs. TCRdb re-analyzed the 5' RACE reads; it lists each CDR3 protein once, without DNA. This sample's clone table lists 6,500 to 9,000 distinct CDR3 sequences. Germline V CDR1 and CDR2: LGHDT, YNNKEL (reference sequence). This CDR3 has 21 amino acids. The receptor was isolated from a human donor in good health. V is TRBV3-1 and J is TRBJ2-2; no DNA is available, so the TRBD2 call from TCRdb remains unchecked. Sequencing input: CD8+ T cells from PBMCs. The CDR3 region is CASTQFSRTSGIFANTGELFF.